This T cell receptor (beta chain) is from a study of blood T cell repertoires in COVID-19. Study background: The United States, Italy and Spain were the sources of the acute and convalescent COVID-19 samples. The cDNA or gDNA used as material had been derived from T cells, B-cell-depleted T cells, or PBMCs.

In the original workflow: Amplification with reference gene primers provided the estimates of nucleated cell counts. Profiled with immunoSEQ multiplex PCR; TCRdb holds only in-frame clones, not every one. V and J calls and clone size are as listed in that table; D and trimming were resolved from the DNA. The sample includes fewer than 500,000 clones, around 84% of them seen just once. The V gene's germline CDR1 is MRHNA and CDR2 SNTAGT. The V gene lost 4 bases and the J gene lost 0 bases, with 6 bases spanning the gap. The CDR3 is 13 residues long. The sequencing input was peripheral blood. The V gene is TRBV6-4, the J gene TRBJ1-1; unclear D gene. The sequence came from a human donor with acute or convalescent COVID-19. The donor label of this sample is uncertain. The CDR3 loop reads CASSVEVNTEAFF. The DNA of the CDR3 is TGTGCCAGCAGTGTCGAGGTGAACACTGAAGCTTTCTTT.